This T cell receptor (beta chain) was captured by sequencing in a study of pediatric ulcerative colitis. A remark on this clone: No antigen is known for it.

The protocol was immunoSEQ multiplex PCR, while the TCRdb copy is restricted to in-frame clones and leaves out a portion. The sample lists tens of thousands of clones; about four fifths were seen once. The rectum was sampled with one to two pinch biopsies at colonoscopy. Study conclusions and caveats: All ulcerative colitis patients, but no controls, carried two rectal clonotypes. Rectal pinch biopsies may include blood-derived T cells.

The CDR3 loop spans 14 amino acids. V was pared by 0 bases and J by 7 bases, with 12 bases between. Per germline, CDR1 MNHEY and CDR2 SVGAGI. The material sequenced was gut tissue. The chain employs TRBV6-5 and TRBJ1-1; D perhaps matches TRBD1 (5 bases). The receptor was derived from a girl under 18 with moderate ulcerative colitis. The CDR3 region is CASSYSQGIGEAFF. The CDR3 DNA is TGTGCCAGCAGTTACTCTCAGGGTATTGGTGAAGCTTTCTTT.